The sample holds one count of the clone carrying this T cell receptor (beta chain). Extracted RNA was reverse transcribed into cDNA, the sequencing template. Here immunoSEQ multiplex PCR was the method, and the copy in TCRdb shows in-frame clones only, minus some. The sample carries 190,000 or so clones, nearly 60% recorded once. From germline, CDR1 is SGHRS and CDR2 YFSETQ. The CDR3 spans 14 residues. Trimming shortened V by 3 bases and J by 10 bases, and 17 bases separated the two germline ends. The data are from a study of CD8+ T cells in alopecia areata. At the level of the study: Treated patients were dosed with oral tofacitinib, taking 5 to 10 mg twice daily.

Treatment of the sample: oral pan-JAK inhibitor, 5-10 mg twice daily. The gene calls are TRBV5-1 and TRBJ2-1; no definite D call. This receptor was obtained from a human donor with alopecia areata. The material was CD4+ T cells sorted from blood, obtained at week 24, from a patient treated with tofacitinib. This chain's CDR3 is CASSSGTYFVEQFF. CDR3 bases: TGCGCCAGCAGCTCCGGCACGTACTTCGTGGAGCAGTTCTTC.